This T cell receptor (beta chain) was documented in a study of shared clonotypes between healthy human individuals. Study-wide results and caveats: Generally, naive subsets came out with larger estimated richness than memory subsets.

The CD4+ fraction was divided into a CD45RA+ naive subset and a CD45RA-negative memory subset. J was trimmed by 4 bases and V by 4 bases; bases with no gene match: 21. The CDR3 has 18 residues. CDR1 and CDR2 (germline): GTSNPN, SVGIG (reference sequence). The repertoire was sequenced with immunoSEQ multiplex PCR; TCRdb's copy has only in-frame clones and lacks some. The repertoire holds some 2.1 million clones, with 90% to 95% as singletons. Worth noting for this clone: The antigen is undetermined.

The gene calls are TRBV30 and TRBJ1-1, with 7 bases identical to TRBD1. The sample was naive CD4+ T cells sorted from blood. Documented subset: CD45RA+ positively selected. The receptor was isolated from a man aged 18 to 29 in good health. CDR3 loop: CAWMALWGTEPTFTEAFF. The DNA for the CDR3 is TGTGCCTGGATGGCCCTTTGGGGGACAGAACCCACATTCACTGAAGCTTTCTTT. Full variable domain (missing parts from reference TRBV30 and TRBJ1-1): SQTIHQWPATLVQPVGSPLSLECTVEGTSNPNLYWYRQAAGRGLQLLFYSVGIGQISSEVPQNLSASRPQDRQFILSSKKLLLSDSGFYLCAWMALWGTEPTFTEAFFGQGTRLTVV.